This TCR beta chain was recovered during a study of memory CD4+ T cells and cytomegalovirus serostatus. This CDR3 contains 14 residues. Trimming shortened V by 4 bases and J by 0 bases, and 9 bases separated the two germline ends. Germline V gene data show CDR1 as LNHDA and CDR2 as SQIVND (reference sequence). Original processing notes: After removing out-of-frame reads, around 2 million distinct TCRbeta sequences remained. Clones were sequenced by immunoSEQ multiplex PCR, and TCRdb holds only the in-frame ones, with some missing. V and J calls and clone size come straight from that table; D and trimming were deduced from the DNA. The table lists 40,000 to 55,000 clones, about 70% of them singletons. The sort gate was single viable CD3+CD4+CD8-CD45RO+ cells for memory CD4+ T cells. Positive selection with CD4 microbeads enriched total CD4+ T cells. Whole-study findings and limits: Repertoires predicted CMV serostatus with median bootstrapped AUC of around 0.96. Suggested: most of the CMV-linked TCR signature lies in CD4+ memory cells.

Concerning this clone itself: Antigen unknown.

The source is an adult in good health and CMV-seropositive. The sample comprised memory CD4+ T cells from blood. The chain employs TRBV19 and TRBJ2-5; D gene uncertain. CDR3 DNA: TGTGCCAGTAGTACGGGCTTGTACCAAGAGACCCAGTACTTC. It encodes CASSTGLYQETQYF.